The 23 T cell receptor beta chains in this list originate from one sample, sequenced in a study of cytomegalovirus exposure and HLA in healthy donors. PCR primers comprised 60 Vbeta and 13 Jbeta primers. Profiled with immunoSEQ multiplex PCR; TCRdb holds only in-frame clones, not every one. The sample has about 160,000 clones; roughly 80% are singletons. Sequenced input: PBMCs. These receptors were collected from a middle-aged man in good health and CMV-seronegative.

The rearrangement joins TRBV2 to TRBJ2-7; TRBD2 matches 10 bases. CDR3 length: 14 residues. The J segment lost 1 base and the V segment lost 4 bases, leaving 1 base of the junction unmatched. Germline-derived CDR1 and CDR2 are SNHLY and FYNNEI. In DNA, the CDR3 is TGTGCCAGCAGTGGGACTAGCGGATCCTACGAGCAGTACTTC. It translates to CASSGTSGSYEQYF.

A note on this clone: The junction departs from the called germline gene at one end, perhaps through a read error. The same CDR3 is also encoded by other DNA sequences in this sample. The chain recombines TRBV7-9 with TRBJ2-2, with 7 bases fitting TRBD2. The CDR3 extends over 15 amino acids. Germline V gives CDR1 SEHNR, CDR2 FQNEAQ (reference sequence). The CDR3 sequence is CASSLAGGNTGELFF. CDR3 DNA sequence: TGTGCCAGCAGCTTAGCCGGGGGGAACACCGGAGAGCTGTTTTTT.

The CDR3 here is CAISEDRTGTPFF. The CDR3 region has the DNA TGTGCCATCAGTGAGGACAGGACCGGGACACCGTTCTTC. The gene calls are TRBV10-3 and TRBJ2-1, with D possibly being TRBD1 (6 bases). Germline values: CDR1 ENHRY, CDR2 SYGVKD. Trimming stripped 2 bases from V and 15 bases from J, with 17 bases between. This CDR3 has 13 amino acids.

The chain is built from TRBV15 and TRBJ2-3; 7 bases line up with TRBD2. Per the germline V gene, CDR1 is LNHNV and CDR2 is YYDKDF (reference sequence). With V trimmed by 0 bases and J by 0 bases, 9 bases remained unmatched. This CDR3 is 18 amino acids long. CDR3 nucleotides: TGTGCCACCAGCAGAGATATGTCTAGCGGCTCTAGCACAGATACGCAGTATTTT. It is translated as CATSRDMSSGSSTDTQYF.

CDR3 region: CASRDRVHYEQYF. CDR3 nucleotide sequence: TGTGCCAGCCGGGACAGGGTACACTACGAGCAGTACTTC. The J gene is TRBJ2-7, the V gene TRBV28; the match to TRBD1 covers 9 bases. Germline V gene sequence: CDR1 MDHEN, CDR2 SYDVKM. V lost 8 bases, J lost 3 bases, and 5 bases stayed unmatched. The CDR3 has 13 amino acids.

The V gene is TRBV5-1, the J gene TRBJ2-5; 9 nucleotides match TRBD2. CDR3 length: 15 amino acids. CDR1 is SGHRS and CDR2 is YFSETQ in the germline V gene. Unmatched junction bases numbered 3, after V lost 1 base and J lost 2 bases. The chain's CDR3 is CASSLTAGGQETQYF. CDR3 DNA: TGCGCCAGCAGCTTGACGGCGGGGGGGCAAGAGACCCAGTACTTC.

For this clone: Other DNA variants within this sample encode the same CDR3. V gene TRBV9 combines with J gene TRBJ1-1; TRBD1 matches 7 bases. The CDR3 totals 14 residues. With V trimmed by 5 bases and J by 8 bases, 12 bases remained unmatched. Germline assignment: CDR1 SGDLS and CDR2 YYNGEE. The CDR3 is CASSDEGGTGEAFF. The CDR3 DNA reads TGTGCCAGCAGTGACGAAGGGGGCACAGGCGAAGCTTTCTTT.

As for this clone: The junction departs from germline at one end; a sequencing error may be responsible. The CDR3 sequence: CASSVKQGTDTQYF. The CDR3 DNA follows: TGTGCCAGCAGCGTTAAGCAGGGCACGGATACGCAGTATTTT. The rearrangement links TRBV9 to TRBJ2-3; TRBD1 is a possible D gene (5 bases). This CDR3 has 14 amino acids. Germline lookup yields CDR1 SGDLS and CDR2 YYNGEE.

The chain links TRBV7-9 to TRBJ2-3, with 9 bases fitting TRBD2. Germline lookup yields CDR1 SEHNR and CDR2 FQNEAQ (reference sequence). The V segment lost 8 bases and the J segment 4 bases; nucleotides outside the gene matches: 13. The length of the CDR3 is 16 residues. DNA for the CDR3: TGTGCCAGCTCATGGAGCGGCGGGGGGGCTCCAGATACGCAGTATTTT. Translated, it gives CASSWSGGGAPDTQYF. Full variable domain (outside the CDR3, taken from reference TRBV7-9 and TRBJ2-3): DTGVSQNPRHKITKRGQNVTFRCDPISEHNRLYWYRQTLGQGPEFLTYFQNEAQLEKSRLLSDRFSAERPKGSFSTLEIQRTEQGDSAMYLCASSWSGGGAPDTQYFGPGTRLTVL.

CDR3 sequence: CASRGQALNTEAFF. Here the CDR3 DNA reads TGTGCCAGCAGAGGACAGGCGCTGAACACTGAAGCTTTCTTT. The chain combines TRBV25-1 with TRBJ1-1; 7 nucleotides match TRBD1. The germline V gene encodes CDR1 MGHDK and CDR2 SYGVNS. V shed 6 bases and J 0 bases; nucleotides not matched to a gene: 4. CDR3 length equals 14 residues.

This rearrangement joins TRBV2 to TRBJ1-2; TRBD1 is a possible D gene (5 bases). CDR3 length: 16 amino acids. V gave up 2 bases and J gave up 1 base, with 14 bases separating them. Germline CDR1 and CDR2: SNHLY and FYNNEI. The CDR3 loop is CASSEPRAGINYGYTF. The CDR3 bases are TGTGCCAGCAGTGAACCACGGGCAGGGATTAACTATGGCTACACCTTC.

The chain recombines TRBV4-1 with TRBJ1-2; 8 positions match TRBD1. Trimming at V came to 4 bases and at J to 6 bases, leaving 19 bases not matched to a gene. The CDR3 loop spans 18 amino acids. The germline V gene encodes CDR1 MGHRA and CDR2 YSYEKL. Written as DNA, the CDR3 is TGCGCCAGCAGCCGCCTCACTCAGGGGGCGGGTGTTGTACATGGCTACACCTTC. Its translation: CASSRLTQGAGVVHGYTF.

This chain uses TRBV4-3 with TRBJ1-1; D is unclear. The CDR3 runs 14 residues. Germline values: CDR1 LGHNA, CDR2 YSLEER. Trimming removed 0 bases at V and 0 bases at J, with 5 bases between. CDR3 amino acids: CASSQDPVNTEAFF. CDR3 coding DNA: TGCGCCAGCAGCCAAGACCCGGTGAACACTGAAGCTTTCTTT.

A word on this clone: One junction end does not reproduce the germline sequence, and a read error may be involved. The chain combines TRBV7-9 with TRBJ2-7; D gene unclear. The CDR3 is made up of 12 amino acids. Germline V gene lookup returns CDR1 SEHNR and CDR2 FQNEAQ (reference sequence). CDR3 nucleotide sequence: TGTTCCAGCAGCCTCCTCTCCTACGAGCAGTACTTC. This sequence encodes CSSSLLSYEQYF.

The rearrangement joins TRBV29-1 to TRBJ2-7, with 9 bases that match TRBD1. The V and J ends lost 5 bases and 2 bases, in that order; junction bases with no gene match: 4. CDR1 SQVTM and CDR2 ANQGSEA come from the germline V gene. The CDR3 is made up of 13 amino acids. The DNA for the CDR3 is TGCAGCGTTCGGACAGGGGAGACCTACGAGCAGTACTTC. Translated, it gives CSVRTGETYEQYF.

The rearrangement joins TRBV25-1 to TRBJ2-3; TRBD1 matches 7 bases. The length of the CDR3 is 15 residues. The trim removed 8 bases at V and 4 bases at J, leaving 12 bases unmatched. The germline CDR1 and CDR2 sequences are MGHDK and SYGVNS. The CDR3 region has the DNA TGTGCCAGCCAAACCCCAGGGGGAAGGTCAGATACGCAGTATTTT. Translated, it gives CASQTPGGRSDTQYF.

V gene TRBV11-2 combines with J gene TRBJ2-7; 11 bases are shared with TRBD2. The CDR3 has 15 amino acids. Losses at the gene ends were 5 bases for V and 3 bases for J; bases not matched to a gene: 6. Per germline, CDR1 SGHAT and CDR2 FQNNGV. The CDR3 DNA reads as TGTGCCAGCAGCGTAACTAGCGGGGGATTCTACGAGCAGTACTTC. It is translated as CASSVTSGGFYEQYF.

This chain joins TRBV5-1 and TRBJ2-3; 11 nucleotides line up with TRBD2. The CDR3 length is 18 residues. Per germline, CDR1 SGHRS and CDR2 YFSETQ. The V segment lost 4 bases and the J segment 2 bases; nucleotides outside the gene matches: 12. CDR3 in DNA: TGCGCCAGCAGCCAGACCCCCGGGACTAGCGGCGACACAGATACGCAGTATTTT. Protein product: CASSQTPGTSGDTDTQYF.

The CDR3 region has the DNA TGCGCCAGCAGCGTAAGTGGGGCCCAAGAGACCCAGTACTTC. This gives the protein CASSVSGAQETQYF. The rearrangement joins TRBV5-1 to TRBJ2-5, with D tentatively TRBD1 (5 bases). This CDR3 has 14 amino acids. The V end lost 4 bases, the J end lost 1 base, and 11 bases lay between the germline ends. The germline CDR1 and CDR2 sequences are SGHRS and YFSETQ.

This chain connects TRBV6-1 to TRBJ1-4; a weak D match, TRBD1 (6 bases). Germline V gives CDR1 MNHNS, CDR2 SASEGT. The CDR3 is made up of 15 amino acids. Trimming stripped 5 bases from V and 4 bases from J, with 14 bases between. The CDR3 coding sequence is TGTGCCAGCAGTCAGGACAGCGGAAGTAATGAAAAACTGTTTTTT. Protein: CASSQDSGSNEKLFF.

The genes are TRBV5-4 and TRBJ2-3; 7 bases match TRBD2. The CDR3 sequence is 15 residues long. Germline CDR1 SGHNT, CDR2 YYREEE (reference sequence). V shed 4 bases and J 1 base; nucleotides not matched to a gene: 6. The chain's CDR3 is CASSPGGPRTDTQYF. The DNA of the CDR3 is TGTGCCAGCAGCCCGGGGGGACCTCGCACAGATACGCAGTATTTT.

This chain uses TRBV6-6 with TRBJ2-5; D may be TRBD1 (5 bases). The J call may be incorrect, as the DNA end agrees better with TRBJ2-7. The CDR3 consists of 14 residues. Germline CDR1 reads MNHNY; CDR2 reads SVGAGI (reference sequence). CDR3 residues: CARRYQGFPYEQYF. The CDR3 DNA sequence: TGTGCCAGGCGATATCAGGGTTTTCCCTACGAGCAGTACTTC.

V gene TRBV6-1 combines with J gene TRBJ2-5, with TRBD2 identical over 9 bases. Looked up from germline, CDR1 is MNHNS and CDR2 is SASEGT. With V trimmed by 10 bases and J by 2 bases, 11 bases remained unmatched. This CDR3 is 15 amino acids long. The CDR3, as DNA: TGTGCCACAGTACCAGCGGGGGGACTACAAGAGACCCAGTACTTC. It yields the protein CATVPAGGLQETQYF.